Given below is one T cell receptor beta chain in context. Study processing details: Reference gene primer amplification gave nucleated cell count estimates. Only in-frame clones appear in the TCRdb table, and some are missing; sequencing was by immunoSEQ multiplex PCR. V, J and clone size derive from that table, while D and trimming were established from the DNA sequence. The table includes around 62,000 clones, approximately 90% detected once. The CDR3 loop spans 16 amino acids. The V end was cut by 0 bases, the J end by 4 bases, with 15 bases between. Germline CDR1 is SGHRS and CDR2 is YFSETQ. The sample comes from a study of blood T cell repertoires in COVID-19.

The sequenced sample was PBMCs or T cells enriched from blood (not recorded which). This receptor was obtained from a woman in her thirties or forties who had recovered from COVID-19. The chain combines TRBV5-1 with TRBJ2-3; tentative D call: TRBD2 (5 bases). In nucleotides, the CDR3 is TGCGCCAGCAGCTTGGCCCAGGACTGGGAATCAGATACGCAGTATTTT. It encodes CASSLAQDWESDTQYF.